Given below is one TCR beta chain in context. The antigen remains unidentified. The germline gives CDR1 SGHTA, CDR2 FQGNSA. Trimming cost V 3 bases and J 7 bases, with 16 bases left between them. The CDR3 length is 15 residues. The sample comes from a study of beta chain features in type 1 diabetes. The authors reverse transcribed all of the isolated RNA, so sequencing captured expressed TCRB transcripts. Profiling relied on immunoSEQ multiplex PCR, and the TCRdb table lists in-frame clones only, not all of them. Of about 99,000 clones listed, 25% to 35% are singletons. Points from the study as a whole: In every one of the four CD4+ subsets, TCRB CDR3s were moderately but significantly shorter in Type 1 diabetes patients.

Sequencing was carried out using central memory CD4+ T cells from blood. The chain carries TRBV7-2 and TRBJ2-1; the D gene is possibly TRBD2 (7 bases). The clonotype comes from a woman aged 18-30 years with type 1 diabetes. CDR3 amino acids: CASSFRGTTPNEQFF. Written as DNA, the CDR3 is TGTGCCAGCAGCTTTAGGGGGACTACCCCTAATGAGCAGTTCTTC.